This T cell receptor (beta chain) was recovered during a study of PD-L1 blockade in urothelial cancer. Study as a whole: Analyses were performed on blood at 3 weeks after treatment start (the second dose) and at 6 weeks.

The time point here: peripheral blood 6 weeks after treatment start. Each patient gave between 1 and 8 samples of peripheral blood mononuclear cells, which were collected pretreatment and during treatment. Germline-derived CDR1 and CDR2 are SQVTM and ANQGSEA. The V segment lost 3 bases and the J segment 5 bases; nucleotides outside the gene matches: 6. The CDR3 spans 13 residues. Synthetic TCR analog templates were spiked into all PCRs individually. Repertoires were generated with immunoSEQ multiplex PCR, while TCRdb's copy carries only in-frame clones and drops some. This repertoire shows more than 95,000 clones, more than 85% found once; its top ten account for roughly 1.7%.

V gene TRBV29-1 combines with J gene TRBJ2-5; 7 positions match TRBD2. The TCR comes from a man in his 60s with urothelial cancer. The sequencing here drew on PBMCs, taken around atezolizumab (anti-PD-L1) treatment. As DNA, the CDR3 is TGCAGCGTTGAGGGGGGGTTCGCGGAGACCCAGTACTTC. Translating gives CSVEGGFAETQYF.